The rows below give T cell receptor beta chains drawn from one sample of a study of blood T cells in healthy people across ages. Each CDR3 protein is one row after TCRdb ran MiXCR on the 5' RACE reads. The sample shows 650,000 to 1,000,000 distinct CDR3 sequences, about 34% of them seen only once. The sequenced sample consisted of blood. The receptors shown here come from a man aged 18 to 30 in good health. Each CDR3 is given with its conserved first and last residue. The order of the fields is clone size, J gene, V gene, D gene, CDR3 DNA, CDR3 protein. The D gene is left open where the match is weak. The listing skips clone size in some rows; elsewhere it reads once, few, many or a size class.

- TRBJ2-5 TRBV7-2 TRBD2 TGTGCCAGCAGCTTGTCAGCGGGGACGCAAGAGACCCAGTACTTC CASSLSAGTQETQYF
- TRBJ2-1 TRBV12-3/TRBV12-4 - TGTGCCAGCACCACTACCTACAATGAGCAGTTCTTC CASTTTYNEQFF
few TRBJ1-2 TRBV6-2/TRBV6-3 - TGTGCCAGCAGTTACCAGGGTTATGGCTACACCTTC CASSYQGYGYTF
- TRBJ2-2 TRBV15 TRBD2 TGTGCCACCAGCAGAGATCGGGGGGTCGGCACCGGGGAGCTGTTTTTT CATSRDRGVGTGELFF
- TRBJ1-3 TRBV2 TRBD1 TGTGCCAGCAGCCAGACCCGGGGGACAGGCCCTTCTGGAAACACCATATATTTT CASSQTRGTGPSGNTIYF
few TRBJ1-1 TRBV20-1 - TGCAGTGCTAGAGGGGGTACGGGGGAAACTGAAGCTTTCTTT CSARGGTGETEAFF
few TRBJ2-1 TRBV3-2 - TGTGCCAGCAGCCAAGAAACCAGAGGGGAGTTCTTC CASSQETRGEFF
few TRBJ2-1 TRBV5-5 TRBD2 TGTGCCAGCAGCTCCATAGCGGGGGAGCACAATGAGCAGTTCTTC CASSSIAGEHNEQFF
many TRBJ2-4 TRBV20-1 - TGCAGTGCTAGCTTCAGGCAGGCGCTAGCCAAAAACATTCAGTACTTC CSASFRQALAKNIQYF
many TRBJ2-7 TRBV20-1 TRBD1 TGCAGTGCTTCCGGGACAGGGTCTTCCTACGAGCAGTACTTC CSASGTGSSYEQYF
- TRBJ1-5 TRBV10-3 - TGTGCCGTCACTGGCAGGACGAGCAATCAGCCCCAGCATTTT CAVTGRTSNQPQHF
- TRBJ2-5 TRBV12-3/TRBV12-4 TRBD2 TGTGCCAGCAGTCCTAATAGCGGGGTAGCAGAGACCCAGTACTTC CASSPNSGVAETQYF
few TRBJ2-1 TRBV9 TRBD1 TGTGCCAGCAGCCCACATATTGACAGGGTAGGAGGTGAGCAGTTCTTC CASSPHIDRVGGEQFF
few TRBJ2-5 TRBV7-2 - TGTGCCAGCAGCTTAGAGGCCGCCCTTGGGACCCAGTACTTC CASSLEAALGTQYF
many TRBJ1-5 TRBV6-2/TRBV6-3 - TGTGCCAGCAGTTACTCCGGGGGCAATCAGCCCCAGCATTTT CASSYSGGNQPQHF
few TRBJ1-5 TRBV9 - TGTGCCAGCAGCGCCGTCGACCGACTCAATCAGCCCCAGCATTTT CASSAVDRLNQPQHF
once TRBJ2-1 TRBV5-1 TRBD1 TGCGCCAGCAGCGTGACCCCCGACAGGGCCGAACTCAATGAGCAGTTCTTC CASSVTPDRAELNEQFF
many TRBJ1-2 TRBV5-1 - TGCGCCAGCAGCTTGGGGACAGTAGATGGCTACACCTTC CASSLGTVDGYTF